This T cell receptor beta chain was sequenced in a study of cytomegalovirus exposure and HLA in healthy donors. Whole-study results and caveats: The study recorded fewer than 200 TCR beta chains that were cytomegalovirus-associated. Many donors shared some public TCRs, even though most TCR sequences were rare. Likely technical artifact: a cluster of highly shared sequence variants.

With regard to this clone: Its target is unknown.

The study sampled nominally healthy donors, though unrecorded immune exposures were likely. The germline gives CDR1 SGHTA, CDR2 FQGNSA. This CDR3 has 16 amino acids. The V end lost 2 bases, the J end lost 0 bases, and 11 bases lay between the germline ends. Vbeta (60) and Jbeta (13) primers were used in the PCR. Profiling relied on immunoSEQ multiplex PCR, and the TCRdb table lists in-frame clones only, not all of them. This sample carries fewer than 250,000 clones, almost 75% of them seen once, and the ten largest clones take roughly 2.8%. This TCR derives from a woman aged 25 to 45 in good health and CMV-seropositive. Sequencing was carried out using PBMCs. The J gene is TRBJ2-1, the V gene TRBV7-2; tentative D call: TRBD2 (6 bases). The CDR3 sequence is CASSLSRGSSYNEQFF. In DNA form, the CDR3 reads TGTGCCAGCAGCTTATCCCGGGGGAGCTCCTACAATGAGCAGTTCTTC. Looking up the rest from reference TRBV7-2 and TRBJ2-1 gives the full variable domain: GAGVSQSPSNKVTEKGKDVELRCDPISGHTALYWYRQSLGQGLEFLIYFQGNSAPDKSGLPSDRFSAERTGGSVSTLTIQRTQQEDSAVYLCASSLSRGSSYNEQFFGPGTRLTVL.